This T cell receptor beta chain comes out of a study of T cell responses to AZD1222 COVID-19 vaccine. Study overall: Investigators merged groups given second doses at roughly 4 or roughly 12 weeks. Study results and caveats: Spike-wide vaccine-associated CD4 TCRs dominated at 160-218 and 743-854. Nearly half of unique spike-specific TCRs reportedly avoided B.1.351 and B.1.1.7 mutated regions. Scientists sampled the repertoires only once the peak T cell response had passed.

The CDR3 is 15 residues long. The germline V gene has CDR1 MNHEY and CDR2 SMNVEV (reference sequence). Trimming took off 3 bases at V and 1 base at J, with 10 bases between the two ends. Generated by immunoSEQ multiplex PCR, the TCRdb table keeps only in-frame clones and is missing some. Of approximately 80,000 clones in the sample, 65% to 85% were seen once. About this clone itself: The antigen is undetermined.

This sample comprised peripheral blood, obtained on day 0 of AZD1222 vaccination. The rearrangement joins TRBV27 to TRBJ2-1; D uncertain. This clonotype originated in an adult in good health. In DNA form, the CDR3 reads TGTGCCAGCAGTTTGTCCGGGTCGTCCTACAATGAGCAGTTCTTC. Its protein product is CASSLSGSSYNEQFF.